Given below is one TCR beta chain in context. This entry comes from a study of shared clonotypes between healthy human individuals. Looked up from germline, CDR1 is WSHSY and CDR2 is SAAADI. The CDR3 sequence is 14 residues long. Trimming at V came to 5 bases and at J to 7 bases, leaving 5 bases not matched to a gene. Deep-level running was used for the assay. The table came from immunoSEQ multiplex PCR; TCRdb's copy has only in-frame clones and leaves some out. The sample lists some 87,000 clones, 68% seen once, with 50% in the top ten. The chain carries TRBV10-2 and TRBJ2-2; 9 bases map to TRBD2. The sample comprised memory CD8+ T cells sorted from blood. The subset here: CD45RO+ cells pooled with CCR7-negative TemRA cells. This clonotype was sampled from a man aged 25-45 years in good health. The CDR3 loop is CASSSSGSVGELFF. DNA of the CDR3: TGCGCCAGCAGTAGTAGCGGGAGCGTCGGGGAGCTGTTTTTT.